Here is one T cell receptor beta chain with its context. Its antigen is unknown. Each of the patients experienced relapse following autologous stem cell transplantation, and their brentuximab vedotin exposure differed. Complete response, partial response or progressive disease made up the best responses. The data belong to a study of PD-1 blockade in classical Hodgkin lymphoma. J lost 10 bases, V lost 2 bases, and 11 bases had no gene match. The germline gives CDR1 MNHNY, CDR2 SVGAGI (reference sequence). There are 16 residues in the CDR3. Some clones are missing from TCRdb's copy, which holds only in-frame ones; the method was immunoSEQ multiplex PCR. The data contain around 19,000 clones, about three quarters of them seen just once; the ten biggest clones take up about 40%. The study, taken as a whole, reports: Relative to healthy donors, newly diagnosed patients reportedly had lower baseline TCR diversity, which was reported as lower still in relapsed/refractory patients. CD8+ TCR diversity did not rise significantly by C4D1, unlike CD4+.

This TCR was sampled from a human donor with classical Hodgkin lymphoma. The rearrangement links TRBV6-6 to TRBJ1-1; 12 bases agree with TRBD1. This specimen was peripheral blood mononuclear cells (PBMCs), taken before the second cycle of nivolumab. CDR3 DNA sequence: TGTGCCAGCAGTTACGTGGTTGGGACAGGGGGCGATAGAGCTTTCTTT. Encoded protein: CASSYVVGTGGDRAFF.